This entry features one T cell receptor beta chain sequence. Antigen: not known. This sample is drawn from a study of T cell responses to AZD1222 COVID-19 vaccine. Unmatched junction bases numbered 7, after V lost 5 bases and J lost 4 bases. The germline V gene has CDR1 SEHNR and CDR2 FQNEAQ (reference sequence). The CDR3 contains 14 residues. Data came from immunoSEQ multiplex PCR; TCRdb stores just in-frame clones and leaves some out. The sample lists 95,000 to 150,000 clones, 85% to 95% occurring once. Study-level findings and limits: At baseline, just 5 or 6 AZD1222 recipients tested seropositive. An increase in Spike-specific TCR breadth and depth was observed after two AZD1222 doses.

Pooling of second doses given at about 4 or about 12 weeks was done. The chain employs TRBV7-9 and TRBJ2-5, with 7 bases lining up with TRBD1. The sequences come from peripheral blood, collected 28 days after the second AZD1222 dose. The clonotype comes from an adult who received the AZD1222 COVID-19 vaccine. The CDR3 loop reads CASSAPTGTETQYF. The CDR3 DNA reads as TGTGCCAGCAGCGCCCCGACAGGGACAGAGACCCAGTACTTC.